This T cell receptor beta chain was sequenced for a study of regulatory T cells in long-lasting Graves disease (dated by TCRdb to the early 2020s). Turning to the overall study: Persistent Graves' disease was defined as antithyroid drug treatment for over 5 years with persistently positive TSH receptor autoantibodies. Peripheral blood TCR sequencing and RNA sequencing compared persistent Graves' disease patients with newly diagnosed Graves' disease patients. The study took place in China and was registered as a clinical trial. A total of some 35 samples underwent TCR sequencing, from around 13 patients with persistent Graves' disease and approximately 20 patients with newly diagnosed Graves' disease. On average, persistent Graves' disease patients in the clinical cohort had been on antithyroid drugs for approximately 10 years. The full study reports these points: Persistent Graves' disease patients showed lower TCR Shannon entropy and fewer highly expanded clones than newly diagnosed patients, suggesting clonal expansion. Sequencing and analysis were limited to the TCR beta chain. Only peripheral blood was studied, because thyroid tissue, the primary lesion, was inaccessible. TRBV28, TRBJ1-2 and TRBJ2-5 were preferentially used in persistent disease, while TRBV20-1 and TRBJ2-1 were favored in newly diagnosed disease. As a limitation, the authors acknowledged that the small sample size may reduce accuracy. A larger number of public clonotypes was shared among persistent patients (over 2,500) than among newly diagnosed patients (around 890).

The germline V gene encodes CDR1 MNHNS and CDR2 SASEGT. The cysteine opens and the phenylalanine closes a CDR3 of 16 amino acids. Solely the CDR3 DNA is kept, with 48 bases framed from the first base. V loses 5 bases, J loses 6 bases, and the germline ends lie 23 bases apart. Libraries were built with multiplex PCR. The sequencer listed for this sample is Illumina HiSeq 4000. CDR3 regions were amplified by Arm-PCR with iRepertoire HTBI primers to construct TCR beta libraries. Before sequencing, the PCR products underwent gel purification. Regarding the original processing steps: A total of fewer than 80 TRBV and more than twelve TRBJ segments were identified across samples and were used for gene usage analysis of CDR3 amino acid clonotypes. COPE and FqMerger were used to merge the filtered high-quality paired reads into contigs. BLAST was used to align contigs to IMGT TRBV, TRBD and TRBJ reference genes, with CDR3 defined following IMGT. Highly expanded clones were defined as clonotypes with a frequency above 0.1%. Shannon entropy was used to measure repertoire diversity, and the Gini coefficient was used to measure V-J evenness. A clonotype found in more than one individual was treated as public. TCRdb reran the public reads through fastp at Q25 and MiXCR, keeping productive beta chains. Duplicate CDR3 protein sequences are folded into a single record with the most common DNA and genes. The V and J calls reflect TCRdb's pipeline rather than the authors' work. In this sample the table shows some 430,000 distinct CDR3 sequences, about 22% of which occur a single time. The ten largest clones represent roughly 7.1% of the sample.

This clonotype was recorded at least ten times. Its antigen specificity is not known. No base-level quality is on record; no much larger clone is a single base apart. Taken with the paper, the label for time point translates to: persistent/refractory GD, antithyroid drugs over 5 years with positive TRAb. For both TCR sequencing and RNA sequencing, RNA was extracted from PBMCs using TRIzol. The diagnosis of Graves' disease was made according to American Thyroid Association guidelines. Recruitment of patients was carried out at an endocrinology department in Xi'an, China. Each patient gave about 9.1 milliliters of peripheral blood, collected in an EDTA anticoagulant tube. PBMCs were isolated by Ficoll Paque Plus density gradient separation without further T cell sorting. An Agilent 2100 Bioanalyzer and agarose gel were used to assess RNA quality, and a NanoDrop 2000 was used to measure RNA concentration.

The material sequenced was peripheral blood mononuclear cells (PBMCs), taken when the disease was refractory, from a patient treated with antithyroid drugs. The chain couples TRBV6-1 to TRBJ2-7; the D match is possibly TRBD1 or TRBD2, with 5 bases aligned in each. The sequence came from a female donor with Graves disease. This receptor carries the CDR3 CASSPALDRLGPEQYF. The DNA sequence is TGTGCCAGCAGTCCGGCCCTCGACAGACTGGGACCCGAGCAGTACTTC.